This T cell receptor (beta chain) was profiled in a study of blood T cell repertoires in COVID-19 (dated by TCRdb to about 2020). With respect to the entire study: The collaborator samples originated in the United States, Italy and Spain and spanned the acute and convalescent phases of COVID-19. The material from the prospective study consisted of cDNA or gDNA derived from T cells, B-cell-depleted T cells, or PBMCs. Deeply sampled blood TCRbeta repertoires from subjects exposed to, actively infected with, or recovered from COVID-19 were included in the dataset. The repertoires were made available in a free public database intended to serve as a resource for research on the immune response to SARS-CoV-2. The samples were drawn from two sources: the first 160 participants of the ongoing ImmuneRACE study, and 950 to 1,500 subjects contributed by 6 global collaborators. Nearly every sample came with metadata listing a de-identified subject ID, COVID-19 status, age in years and sex. Where available, HLA class I and class II types were obtained from metadata supplied by the sample provider rather than from assay-based typing.

Reading from cysteine to phenylalanine, the CDR3 counts 13 amino acids. The only DNA kept is the CDR3, 39 bases in frame from the first base. CDR1 and CDR2, per the germline V gene, are MDHEN and SYDVKM. V gives up 1 base and J gives up 5 bases, and the segment between their germline ends measures 6 bases. General findings and caveats noted by the study authors: Clinical and demographic metadata were provided uncurated, with the amount varying by source and participant.

In the case of this clone: No antigen is known for it. No much larger clone exists at a distance of one base, and base qualities are not known.

The collaborating institutions used their own protocols to collect whole blood in K2EDTA tubes. For TCRbeta analysis, collaborators shipped samples in one of three forms: frozen whole blood, isolated PBMCs, or DNA extracted from either of those sample types. The immunoSEQ Assay, a bias-controlled multiplex PCR, was used to amplify TCRbeta CDR3 regions from genomic DNA. As for the original processing: Nucleated cell counts per sample were estimated from amplification of reference gene primers within the assay. Sequence reads were collapsed and filtered to measure the absolute abundance of every unique TCRbeta CDR3 rearrangement. For each sample, productive Simpson clonality was calculated as the square root of Simpson's diversity index across productive rearrangements. Here the immuneACCESS table is served through TCRdb, limited to in-frame sequences with V and J called. Missing clones are a known gap in these copies; in checked studies unresolved V genes cover under half, and the rest lacks a known reason. From that table come the V and J calls and clone size; the DNA was used to work out D and trimming. The table for this sample lists 100,000 to 110,000 clones; roughly 87% of them were counted only once. The ten most abundant clones make up about 7.4% of the sample.

The rearranged chain carries TRBV28 and TRBJ1-5, with the D gene call left open. The receptor comes from a young man in a cohort sampled during active COVID-19. Sequencing input: peripheral blood. The CDR3 here reads CASSLSTYQPQHF. In nucleotides, the sequence is TGTGCCAGCAGTTTATCCACTTATCAGCCCCAGCATTTT. The variable domain in full, with residues beyond the CDR3 obtained from the reference TRBV28 and TRBJ1-5 genes, is DVKVTQSSRYLVKRTGEKVFLECVQDMDHENMFWYRQDPGLGLRLIYFSYDVKMKEKGDIPEGYSVSREKKERFSLILESASTNQTSMYLCASSLSTYQPQHFGDGTRLSIL.